Listed below are T cell receptor beta chains from one sample, sequenced in a study of blood T cells in healthy people across ages. TCRdb reprocessed the 5' RACE reads via MiXCR and lists one record per CDR3 protein. The sample carries approximately 700,000 distinct CDR3 sequences, about 30% recorded once. What was sequenced was blood. The receptor source for this set is a woman of 80 years or more in good health. Each CDR3 is given with its conserved first and last residue. D genes are given only for firm matches. Clone size is stated in some rows and not others, as once, few, many or a class when expanded.

D,length,size,V,J,CDR3,DNA
.,13,.,TRBV29-1,TRBJ2-4,CSVEPGAGNIQYF,TGCAGCGTTGAACCAGGGGCTGGAAACATTCAGTACTTC
TRBD2,14,many,TRBV28,TRBJ2-1,CASSPSGEDNEQFF,TGTGCCAGCAGCCCTAGCGGGGAGGACAATGAGCAGTTCTTC
.,15,many,TRBV21-1,TRBJ2-1,CASSPSTDSHNEQFF,TGTGCCAGCAGCCCAAGTACGGACTCCCACAATGAGCAGTTCTTC
TRBD2,15,many,TRBV5-1,TRBJ2-1,CASSSEAGGRNEQFF,TGCGCCAGCAGCTCCGAGGCGGGGGGGCGCAATGAGCAGTTCTTC
.,16,.,TRBV5-1,TRBJ1-6,CASSLGAASYNSPLHF,TGCGCCAGCAGCTTGGGGGCAGCCTCCTATAATTCACCCCTCCACTTT
TRBD2,15,many,TRBV5-1,TRBJ2-5,CASSSGLAGLETQYF,TGCGCCAGCAGCTCGGGACTAGCGGGGTTGGAGACCCAGTACTTC
.,13,.,TRBV20-1,TRBJ1-5,CGAKRGARQPQHF,TGCGGGGCGAAGAGGGGAGCACGTCAGCCCCAGCATTTT
.,15,many,TRBV5-4,TRBJ2-1,CASSLGYAGYNEQFF,TGTGCCAGCAGCTTGGGGTACGCGGGCTACAATGAGCAGTTCTTC
TRBD2,15,.,TRBV20-1,TRBJ2-5,CSARDPGRWGETQYF,TGCAGTGCTAGGGATCCCGGGAGGTGGGGGGAGACTCAGTACTTC
.,13,.,TRBV6-2/TRBV6-3,TRBJ1-2,CASRITGNYGYTF,TGTGCCAGCAGGATCACCGGGAACTATGGCTACACCTTC
TRBD2,15,.,TRBV19,TRBJ2-3,CASTSGGAGTDTQYF,TGTGCCAGTACTAGCGGGGGGGCCGGGACAGATACGCAGTATTTT
.,16,.,TRBV20-1,TRBJ2-3,CSAVAGTIDRTDTQYF,TGCAGTGCTGTCGCCGGGACAATCGACCGCACAGATACGCAGTATTTT
TRBD1,12,.,TRBV30,TRBJ1-1,CAWSSGGTEAFF,TGTGCCTGGAGCTCAGGGGGCACTGAAGCTTTCTTT
TRBD1,17,.,TRBV20-1,TRBJ1-6,CSARVHQPGQGGSPPHF,TGCAGTGCTAGAGTTCACCAGCCGGGACAGGGAGGATCACCCCCCCACTTT
TRBD1,15,.,TRBV12-3/TRBV12-4,TRBJ1-4,CASSSSTGWNEKRFF,TGTGCCAGCAGTTCCTCGACAGGGTGGAATGAAAAACGGTTTTTT
.,13,many,TRBV10-3,TRBJ1-2,CAISEPDNYGYTF,TGTGCCATCAGTGAGCCGGACAACTATGGCTACACCTTC
TRBD2,13,many,TRBV12-3/TRBV12-4,TRBJ2-2,CASTRTSGGELFF,TGTGCCAGCACCCGGACTAGCGGGGGGGAGCTGTTTTTT
.,15,.,TRBV6-5,TRBJ1-6,CASRARQEYNLPVHF,TGTGCCAGCAGGGCACGACAGGAGTATAATTTACCCGTCCACTTT
.,13,many,TRBV27,TRBJ2-7,CASSLKRFYEQYF,TGTGCCAGCAGTTTAAAGCGGTTCTACGAGCAGTACTTC
.,15,many,TRBV5-1,TRBJ2-5,CASREATGSGGTQYF,TGCGCCAGCAGGGAGGCCACAGGGTCTGGGGGGACCCAGTACTTC
TRBD2,16,.,TRBV20-1,TRBJ2-5,CSARDLVAGAQETQYF,TGCAGTGCTAGAGATCTAGTAGCGGGAGCTCAAGAGACCCAGTACTTC
TRBD1,15,.,TRBV5-5,TRBJ1-5,CASSQDPGQGEPQHF,TGTGCCAGCAGCCAGGATCCGGGACAGGGTGAGCCCCAGCATTTT
TRBD2,14,.,TRBV5-1,TRBJ2-5,CASRPGTSRETQYF,TGCGCCAGCCGCCCCGGGACTAGCAGGGAGACCCAGTACTTC
.,15,many,TRBV20-1,TRBJ2-1,CSAKYGTFNYNEQFF,TGCAGTGCTAAGTACGGGACTTTTAACTACAATGAGCAGTTCTTC
.,13,few,TRBV30,TRBJ1-2,CAWRADKFSGYTF,TGTGCCTGGAGAGCCGACAAGTTCAGTGGCTACACCTTC
TRBD1,16,once,TRBV3-1,TRBJ1-2,CASSQEPADRGYGYTF,TGTGCCAGCAGCCAAGAACCAGCGGACAGGGGTTACGGCTACACCTTC
TRBD1,14,few,TRBV20-1,TRBJ2-2,CSAKEGGPTGELFF,TGCAGTGCTAAAGAAGGGGGCCCTACCGGGGAGCTGTTTTTT
.,18,.,TRBV20-1,TRBJ2-3,CSARDHLEGPLGTDTQYF,TGCAGTGCTAGAGATCATCTGGAGGGACCTCTTGGCACGGATACGCAGTATTTT
.,11,few,TRBV20-1,TRBJ1-1,CSARRTIEAFF,TGCAGTGCTAGACGAACAATCGAGGCTTTCTTT